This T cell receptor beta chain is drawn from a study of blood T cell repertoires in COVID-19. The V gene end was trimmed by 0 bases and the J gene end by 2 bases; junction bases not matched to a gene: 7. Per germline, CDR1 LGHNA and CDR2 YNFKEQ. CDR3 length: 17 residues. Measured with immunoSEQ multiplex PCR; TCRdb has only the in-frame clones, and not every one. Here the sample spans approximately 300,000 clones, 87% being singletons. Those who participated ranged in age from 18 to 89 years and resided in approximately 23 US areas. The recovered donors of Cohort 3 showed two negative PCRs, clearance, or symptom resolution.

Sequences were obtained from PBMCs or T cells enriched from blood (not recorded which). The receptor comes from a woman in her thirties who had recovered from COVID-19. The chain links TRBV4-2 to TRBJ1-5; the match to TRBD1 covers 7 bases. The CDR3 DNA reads TGTGCCAGCAGCCAAGAAGGAACAGGGGTTGGCAATCAGCCCCAGCATTTT. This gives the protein CASSQEGTGVGNQPQHF.